This is a list of T cell receptor beta chains from one sample in a study of beta chain features in type 1 diabetes. TCRdb keeps only in-frame clones here, not all; method: immunoSEQ multiplex PCR. This table holds around 450,000 clones, roughly 10% found once. The specimen was naive CD4+ T cells from blood. These receptors were collected from a woman between 18 and 30 years old in good health. The CDR3 runs from the conserved cysteine through the conserved F or W. A D gene is named only where the DNA matches it firmly. The size entry is marked missing in some rows and otherwise reads once, few, many or a size class.

abundance: .; j_gene: TRBJ2-1; len: 16; v_gene: TRBV7-2; d_gene: TRBD2; CDR3aa: CASSLVGRGSYNEQFF; CDR3nt: TGTGCCAGCAGCTTAGTCGGGAGGGGATCCTACAATGAGCAGTTCTTC
abundance: few; j_gene: TRBJ1-2; len: 14; v_gene: TRBV7-3; d_gene: .; CDR3aa: CASSSGSVSYGYTF; CDR3nt: TGTGCCAGCAGCTCCGGATCCGTCTCCTATGGCTACACCTTC
abundance: .; j_gene: TRBJ2-5; len: 15; v_gene: TRBV9; d_gene: .; CDR3aa: CASSPATGRQETQYF; CDR3nt: TGTGCCAGCAGCCCAGCTACAGGGAGGCAAGAGACCCAGTACTTC
abundance: few; j_gene: TRBJ2-5; len: 14; v_gene: TRBV14; d_gene: .; CDR3aa: CASSRRGFTETQYF; CDR3nt: TGTGCCAGCAGCCGTAGGGGGTTCACGGAGACCCAGTACTTC
abundance: few; j_gene: TRBJ2-4; len: 17; v_gene: TRBV5-6; d_gene: .; CDR3aa: CASNPRWGWEAKNIQYF; CDR3nt: TGTGCCAGCAACCCGAGATGGGGTTGGGAAGCCAAAAACATTCAGTACTTC
abundance: .; j_gene: TRBJ1-3; len: 12; v_gene: TRBV4-2; d_gene: .; CDR3aa: CASSQVGDTIYF; CDR3nt: TGTGCCAGCAGCCAAGTTGGGGACACCATATATTTT
abundance: .; j_gene: TRBJ1-3; len: 13; v_gene: TRBV30; d_gene: .; CDR3aa: CACSNNRGNTIYF; CDR3nt: TGTGCCTGCTCGAATAACAGGGGAAACACCATATATTTT
abundance: few; j_gene: TRBJ2-7; len: 15; v_gene: TRBV7-2; d_gene: .; CDR3aa: CASSLGWDGAYEQYF; CDR3nt: TGTGCCAGCAGCTTAGGGTGGGACGGAGCCTACGAGCAGTACTTC
abundance: .; j_gene: TRBJ1-6; len: 14; v_gene: TRBV5-1; d_gene: .; CDR3aa: CASRIQGGNSPLHF; CDR3nt: TGCGCCAGCAGGATCCAGGGTGGCAATTCACCCCTCCACTTT
abundance: few; j_gene: TRBJ2-3; len: 15; v_gene: TRBV4-2; d_gene: TRBD2; CDR3aa: CASSQGRTSTDTQYF; CDR3nt: TGTGCCAGCAGCCAAGGGAGGACTAGTACAGATACGCAGTATTTT
abundance: .; j_gene: TRBJ2-1; len: 14; v_gene: TRBV5-1; d_gene: TRBD1; CDR3aa: CASSPRQGGNEQFF; CDR3nt: TGCGCCAGCAGCCCGCGACAGGGGGGCAATGAGCAGTTCTTC
abundance: few; j_gene: TRBJ2-5; len: 15; v_gene: TRBV28; d_gene: TRBD1; CDR3aa: CASSLPGQVQETQYF; CDR3nt: TGTGCCAGCAGTTTACCCGGACAGGTACAAGAGACCCAGTACTTC
abundance: .; j_gene: TRBJ2-2; len: 15; v_gene: TRBV4-1; d_gene: .; CDR3aa: CASSPLDSNTGELFF; CDR3nt: TGCGCCAGCAGCCCACTTGACTCGAACACCGGGGAGCTGTTTTTT
abundance: few; j_gene: TRBJ2-5; len: 12; v_gene: TRBV6-6; d_gene: .; CDR3aa: CASSLSQETQYF; CDR3nt: TGTGCCAGCAGCCTATCTCAAGAGACCCAGTACTTC
abundance: .; j_gene: TRBJ2-1; len: 18; v_gene: TRBV4-1; d_gene: .; CDR3aa: CASSKGALPGLSYNEQFF; CDR3nt: TGCGCCAGCAGCAAAGGCGCTCTGCCGGGGCTCTCCTACAATGAGCAGTTCTTC
abundance: few; j_gene: TRBJ1-4; len: 15; v_gene: TRBV25-1; d_gene: .; CDR3aa: CASSDTALLSEKLFF; CDR3nt: TGTGCCAGCAGTGATACCGCACTATTGTCTGAAAAACTGTTTTTT
abundance: .; j_gene: TRBJ2-5; len: 14; v_gene: TRBV7-3; d_gene: .; CDR3aa: CASSLSGPGETQYF; CDR3nt: TGTGCCAGCAGCTTATCTGGGCCAGGAGAGACCCAGTACTTC
abundance: few; j_gene: TRBJ1-4; len: 15; v_gene: TRBV6-5; d_gene: .; CDR3aa: CASSYSRGAGEKLFF; CDR3nt: TGTGCCAGCAGTTACTCAAGAGGGGCAGGTGAAAAACTGTTTTTT
abundance: few; j_gene: TRBJ1-1; len: 13; v_gene: TRBV5-6; d_gene: .; CDR3aa: CASSLLWETEAFF; CDR3nt: TGTGCCAGCAGCTTGCTGTGGGAAACTGAAGCTTTCTTT
abundance: few; j_gene: TRBJ2-7; len: 15; v_gene: TRBV28; d_gene: TRBD2; CDR3aa: CASSLGLAGAYEQYF; CDR3nt: TGTGCCAGCAGTTTAGGGCTAGCGGGGGCCTACGAGCAGTACTTC
abundance: .; j_gene: TRBJ2-3; len: 13; v_gene: TRBV5-6; d_gene: .; CDR3aa: CASSFASTDTQYF; CDR3nt: TGTGCCAGCAGCTTCGCTAGCACAGATACGCAGTATTTT
abundance: few; j_gene: TRBJ2-1; len: 13; v_gene: TRBV9; d_gene: .; CDR3aa: CASTTGLVGEQFF; CDR3nt: TGTGCCAGCACCACAGGTCTAGTCGGTGAGCAGTTCTTC
abundance: .; j_gene: TRBJ2-3; len: 15; v_gene: TRBV7-3; d_gene: .; CDR3aa: CASSLEAVSTDTQYF; CDR3nt: TGTGCCAGCAGCTTAGAAGCGGTTTCCACAGATACGCAGTATTTT
abundance: .; j_gene: TRBJ2-3; len: 14; v_gene: TRBV7-9; d_gene: .; CDR3aa: CASSVEGSTDTQYF; CDR3nt: TGTGCCAGCAGCGTGGAGGGCTCCACAGATACGCAGTATTTT
abundance: few; j_gene: TRBJ2-7; len: 14; v_gene: TRBV30; d_gene: TRBD1; CDR3aa: CACGANRGNYEQYF; CDR3nt: TGTGCCTGCGGGGCTAACAGGGGGAACTACGAGCAGTACTTC
abundance: few; j_gene: TRBJ2-1; len: 13; v_gene: TRBV15; d_gene: TRBD1; CDR3aa: CATRTGGYNEQFF; CDR3nt: TGTGCCACCAGGACAGGGGGCTACAATGAGCAGTTCTTC
abundance: few; j_gene: TRBJ1-3; len: 15; v_gene: TRBV4-3; d_gene: .; CDR3aa: CASSQVGGPGNTIYF; CDR3nt: TGCGCCAGCAGCCAAGTTGGGGGGCCTGGAAACACCATATATTTT
abundance: .; j_gene: TRBJ1-1; len: 17; v_gene: TRBV25-1; d_gene: .; CDR3aa: CASSARGRDYRNREAFF; CDR3nt: TGTGCCAGCAGTGCCCGGGGACGCGACTACAGGAACCGGGAAGCTTTCTTT
abundance: .; j_gene: TRBJ1-1; len: 14; v_gene: TRBV7-9; d_gene: TRBD1; CDR3aa: CASMLRGPNTEAFF; CDR3nt: TGTGCCAGCATGCTTAGGGGGCCGAACACTGAAGCTTTCTTT
abundance: few; j_gene: TRBJ2-4; len: 11; v_gene: TRBV4-2; d_gene: .; CDR3aa: CASSTRNIQYF; CDR3nt: TGTGCCAGTTCTACCCGAAACATTCAGTACTTC
abundance: few; j_gene: TRBJ2-1; len: 15; v_gene: TRBV15; d_gene: .; CDR3aa: CATSREVAVYNEQFF; CDR3nt: TGTGCCACCAGCAGAGAGGTCGCGGTGTACAATGAGCAGTTCTTC
abundance: .; j_gene: TRBJ2-5; len: 14; v_gene: TRBV19; d_gene: .; CDR3aa: CASSITTVQETQYF; CDR3nt: TGTGCCAGTAGTATAACTACAGTCCAAGAGACCCAGTACTTC
abundance: few; j_gene: TRBJ2-3; len: 14; v_gene: TRBV6-6; d_gene: .; CDR3aa: CASSSPAMPDTQYF; CDR3nt: TGTGCCAGCAGCTCTCCAGCAATGCCAGATACGCAGTATTTT
abundance: few; j_gene: TRBJ1-6; len: 17; v_gene: TRBV9; d_gene: .; CDR3aa: CASSLEGRSSYNSPLHF; CDR3nt: TGTGCCAGCAGCCTCGAAGGCAGGAGCTCCTATAATTCACCCCTCCACTTT
abundance: few; j_gene: TRBJ2-1; len: 16; v_gene: TRBV5-1; d_gene: .; CDR3aa: CASSLAAVSSYNEQFF; CDR3nt: TGCGCCAGCAGCTTGGCTGCGGTAAGCTCCTACAATGAGCAGTTCTTC
abundance: .; j_gene: TRBJ2-6; len: 14; v_gene: TRBV29-1; d_gene: .; CDR3aa: CSVLTGSGANVLTF; CDR3nt: TGCAGCGTCCTAACCGGCTCTGGGGCCAACGTCCTGACTTTC
abundance: .; j_gene: TRBJ2-7; len: 17; v_gene: TRBV4-3; d_gene: .; CDR3aa: CASSQGLGRDSPYEQYF; CDR3nt: TGCGCCAGCAGCCAAGGACTCGGCCGGGACTCGCCCTACGAGCAGTACTTC
abundance: few; j_gene: TRBJ2-1; len: 15; v_gene: TRBV5-1; d_gene: .; CDR3aa: CASSSSAYVGNEQFF; CDR3nt: TGCGCCAGCAGCTCCTCCGCGTACGTTGGGAATGAGCAGTTCTTC
abundance: once; j_gene: TRBJ2-5; len: 13; v_gene: TRBV9; d_gene: .; CDR3aa: CASSVGVRETQYF; CDR3nt: TGTGCCAGCAGCGTAGGGGTTAGGGAGACCCAGTACTTC
abundance: .; j_gene: TRBJ1-1; len: 15; v_gene: TRBV4-1; d_gene: .; CDR3aa: CASRGTVFVNTEAFF; CDR3nt: TGCGCCAGCCGCGGGACGGTCTTCGTGAACACTGAAGCTTTCTTT
abundance: .; j_gene: TRBJ2-1; len: 15; v_gene: TRBV14; d_gene: TRBD2; CDR3aa: CASSQESGRRNEQFF; CDR3nt: TGTGCCAGCAGCCAAGAAAGCGGGAGACGCAATGAGCAGTTCTTC
abundance: few; j_gene: TRBJ1-4; len: 14; v_gene: TRBV30; d_gene: .; CDR3aa: CACQPPANREKLFF; CDR3nt: TGTGCCTGCCAGCCCCCGGCCAATCGCGAAAAACTGTTTTTT
abundance: few; j_gene: TRBJ1-1; len: 16; v_gene: TRBV5-1; d_gene: .; CDR3aa: CASSSLGPRAGTEAFF; CDR3nt: TGCGCCAGCAGCTCTCTGGGGCCCAGGGCCGGCACTGAAGCTTTCTTT
abundance: .; j_gene: TRBJ2-5; len: 15; v_gene: TRBV7-2; d_gene: TRBD2; CDR3aa: CASSLALAGGETQYF; CDR3nt: TGTGCCAGCAGCCTTGCCCTAGCGGGAGGGGAGACCCAGTACTTC
abundance: few; j_gene: TRBJ1-5; len: 16; v_gene: TRBV23-1; d_gene: .; CDR3aa: CASSQPHGGANQPQHF; CDR3nt: TGCGCCAGCAGTCAACCTCATGGGGGCGCCAATCAGCCCCAGCATTTT
abundance: few; j_gene: TRBJ2-3; len: 14; v_gene: TRBV30; d_gene: TRBD2; CDR3aa: CAWSLAGGTDTQYF; CDR3nt: TGTGCCTGGAGTTTAGCGGGAGGTACAGATACGCAGTATTTT
abundance: .; j_gene: TRBJ2-1; len: 16; v_gene: TRBV9; d_gene: TRBD1; CDR3aa: CASSEAGTGFDNEQFF; CDR3nt: TGTGCCAGCAGCGAGGCCGGGACAGGGTTCGACAATGAGCAGTTCTTC
abundance: .; j_gene: TRBJ1-6; len: 13; v_gene: TRBV19; d_gene: .; CDR3aa: CASSQPGSSPLHF; CDR3nt: TGTGCCAGTAGCCAACCGGGAAGTTCACCCCTCCACTTT
abundance: few; j_gene: TRBJ1-2; len: 13; v_gene: TRBV30; d_gene: .; CDR3aa: CAWNAAIGYGYTF; CDR3nt: TGTGCCTGGAACGCAGCGATTGGATATGGCTACACCTTC